This T cell receptor (beta chain) was captured by sequencing in a study of blood T cells in healthy people across ages. This clonotype appeared a few times. This may be a read error, as it is one base from a much larger clone. The CDR3 covers 14 residues. Germline V CDR1 and CDR2: SQVTM, ANQGSEA. V lost 4 bases to trimming and J lost 4 bases, with 14 bases between them. Primers used in a second PCR of roughly 6 to 11 cycles were a sample-barcoded 5' primer and a J-beta primer mix. TCRdb redid the calling of the 5' RACE reads with MiXCR, one entry per CDR3 protein. This sample yields about 840,000 distinct CDR3 sequences, of which roughly 28% are seen a single time; about 9.4% belongs to the top ten. The data also belong to a second study, concerning T cells of mothers and their children.

The chain employs TRBV29-1 and TRBJ2-4, with D hard to call. Sequencing input: blood. This sequence was found in a woman aged 35 to 49 in good health. Written as DNA, the CDR3 is TGCAGCGTTGGCGGTGTGGGTATGAAAAACATTCAGTACTTC. Translating gives CSVGGVGMKNIQYF.